The clone carrying this T cell receptor beta chain was seen only a few times. What it binds is not known. Unique molecular identifiers were incorporated into the prepared TCRbeta library. One entry per CDR3 protein, called by TCRdb with MiXCR from the PCR reads. Counted here are about 980,000 distinct CDR3 sequences, less than 30% occurring once; the ten biggest clones make up about 28%. The data were taken from a study of T-cell reconstitution after alpha-beta-depleted transplantation in children. Points from the study as a whole: Roughly two months post-transplant, alpha-beta T cells reportedly originated from several hundred graft clones that had expanded. In some patients, recipient T cells and intrathymic progenitors surviving conditioning explained high day-60 diversity. Diversity and T-cell counts at one year after transplant derived mostly from new T cells.

Germline V gene sequence: CDR1 MNHNS, CDR2 SASEGT. V was trimmed by 7 bases and J by 0 bases, leaving 12 bases between them. The CDR3 is 15 amino acids. The TCR sequence derives from a boy in the first two years of life who had a stem cell transplant for SCID, so the T cells may come from the graft donor. This chain uses TRBV6-1 with TRBJ2-2; no firm D call. The sequencing here drew on PBMCs, mostly from graft donor cells, taken 360 days after TCRalphabeta/CD19-depleted stem cell transplant. The CDR3 reads CASIGHPTNTGELFF. CDR3 sequence (DNA): TGTGCCAGCATTGGGCACCCCACGAACACCGGGGAGCTGTTTTTT.